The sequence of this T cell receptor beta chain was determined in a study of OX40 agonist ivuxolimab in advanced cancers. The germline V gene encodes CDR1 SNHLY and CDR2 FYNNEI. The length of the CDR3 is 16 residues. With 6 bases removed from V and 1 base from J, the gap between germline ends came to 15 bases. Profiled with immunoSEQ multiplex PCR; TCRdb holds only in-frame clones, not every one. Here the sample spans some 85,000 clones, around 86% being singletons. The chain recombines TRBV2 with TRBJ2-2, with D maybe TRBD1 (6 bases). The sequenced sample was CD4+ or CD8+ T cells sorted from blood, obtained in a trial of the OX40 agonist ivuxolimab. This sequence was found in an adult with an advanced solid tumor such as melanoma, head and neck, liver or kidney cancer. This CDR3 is CASREGEPVNTGELFF. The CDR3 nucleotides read TGTGCCAGCAGAGAGGGGGAGCCCGTGAACACCGGGGAGCTGTTTTTT. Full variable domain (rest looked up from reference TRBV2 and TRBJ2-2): EPEVTQTPSHQVTQMGQEVILRCVPISNHLYFYWYRQILGQKVEFLVSFYNNEISEKSEIFDDQFSVERPDGSNFTLKIRSTKLEDSAMYFCASREGEPVNTGELFFGEGSRLTVL.